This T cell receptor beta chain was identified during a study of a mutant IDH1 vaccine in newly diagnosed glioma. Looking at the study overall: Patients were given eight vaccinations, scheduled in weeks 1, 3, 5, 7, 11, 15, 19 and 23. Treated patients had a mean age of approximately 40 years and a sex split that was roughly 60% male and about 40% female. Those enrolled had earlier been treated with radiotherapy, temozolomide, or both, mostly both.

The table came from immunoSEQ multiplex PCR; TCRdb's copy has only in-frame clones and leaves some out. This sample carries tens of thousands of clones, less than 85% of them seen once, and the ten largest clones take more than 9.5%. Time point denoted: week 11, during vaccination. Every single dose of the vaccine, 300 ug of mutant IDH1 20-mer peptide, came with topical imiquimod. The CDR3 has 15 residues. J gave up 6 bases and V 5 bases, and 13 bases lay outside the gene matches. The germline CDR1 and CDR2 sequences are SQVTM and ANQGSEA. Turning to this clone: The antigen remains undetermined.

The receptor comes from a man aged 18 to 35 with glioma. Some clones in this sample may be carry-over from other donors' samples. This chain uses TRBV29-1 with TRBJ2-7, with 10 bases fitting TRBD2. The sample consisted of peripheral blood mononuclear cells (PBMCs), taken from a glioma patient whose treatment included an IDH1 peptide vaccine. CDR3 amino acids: CSVYGPSGRVREQYF. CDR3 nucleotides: TGCAGCGTTTATGGACCTAGCGGGAGAGTCCGCGAGCAGTACTTC.